This is a list of T cell receptor beta chains from one sample in a study of glioma-infiltrating T cells after dendritic cell vaccination. Sequencing used immunoSEQ multiplex PCR; TCRdb keeps in-frame clones, though not all of them. Of roughly 98,000 clones listed, more than 75% were seen once; the top ten hold approximately 14%. Sequences were derived from blood, sampled before dendritic cell vaccination. The receptors were sampled from a human donor with glioblastoma. The CDR3 runs from the conserved cysteine through the conserved F or W. The order of the fields is clone size, J gene, D gene, V gene, CDR3 DNA, CDR3 protein. The D gene is left open where the match is weak. The listing skips clone size in some rows; elsewhere it reads once, few, many or a size class.

NA,TRBJ1-5,TRBD1,TRBV5-8,TGTGCCAGCAGCCCCGGACAGGGCGGGCAGCCCCAGCATTTT,CASSPGQGGQPQHF
NA,TRBJ2-6,TRBD1,TRBV9,TGTGCCAGCACCCGACAGGGGACCCCCTCTGGGGCCAACGTCCTGACTTTC,CASTRQGTPSGANVLTF
NA,TRBJ2-1,TRBD2,TRBV18,TGTGCCAGCTCACCGACTAGCGGGGGGGGTTCCTACAATGAGCAGTTCTTC,CASSPTSGGGSYNEQFF
once,TRBJ1-2,NA,TRBV9,TGTGCCAGCAGCGCTGGGCCAGGGGCCTATAACTATGGCTACACCTTC,CASSAGPGAYNYGYTF
few,TRBJ2-7,TRBD1,TRBV27,TGTGCCAGCAGTTTCGACAGGGTCAGGAGTTCCGAGCAGTACTTC,CASSFDRVRSSEQYF
few,TRBJ2-1,NA,TRBV27,TGTGCCAGCAGTTGGGCCCCATACCGAACGAGCTACAATGAGCAGTTCTTC,CASSWAPYRTSYNEQFF
once,TRBJ1-1,NA,TRBV4-1,TGCGCCAGCAGCCCGTCCCAGGGGCGCACTGAAGCTTTCTTT,CASSPSQGRTEAFF
NA,TRBJ1-2,NA,TRBV20-1,TGTAGTGCTTCACCGGACTATGGCTACACCTTC,CSASPDYGYTF
NA,TRBJ2-7,TRBD1,TRBV19,TGTGCCAGTAGTATAACGGGACAGCTAAACTACGAGCAGTACTTC,CASSITGQLNYEQYF
NA,TRBJ1-1,TRBD1,TRBV2,TGTGCCAGCAGCGTCGGACAGGGTCGGACTGAAGCTTTCTTT,CASSVGQGRTEAFF
NA,TRBJ2-1,TRBD1,TRBV5-4,TGTGCCAGCAGCCAGACAGGGATGGACAATGAGCAGTTCTTC,CASSQTGMDNEQFF
NA,TRBJ1-1,NA,TRBV6-1,TGTGCCAGCAGTGCAGGTACCGGGAATATGGTCATGAACACTGAAGCTTTCTTT,CASSAGTGNMVMNTEAFF
NA,TRBJ2-3,NA,TRBV6-4,TGTGCCAGCAGTGACGGCTCAGGCGACGCAGATACGCAGTATTTT,CASSDGSGDADTQYF
NA,TRBJ2-7,TRBD2,TRBV7-3,TGTGCCAGCAGCAATACTAGCGGGAGGCCCGAGGAGCAGTACTTC,CASSNTSGRPEEQYF
few,TRBJ2-2,TRBD2,TRBV7-2,TGTGCCAGCAGCGGGGCAACGGGGGGTTCCCCCGGGGAGCTGTTTTTT,CASSGATGGSPGELFF
NA,TRBJ2-2,NA,TRBV27,TGTGCCAGCAGTTTTCTATGGTCTTCCCCCGGGGAGCTGTTTTTT,CASSFLWSSPGELFF
NA,TRBJ2-7,NA,TRBV11-3,TGTGCCAGCAGCGAATCGTCAGACTACGAGCAGTACTTC,CASSESSDYEQYF
NA,TRBJ2-7,TRBD1,TRBV5-1,TGCGCCAGCGCCAAACAGGGGACCTACGAGCAGTACTTC,CASAKQGTYEQYF
NA,TRBJ1-2,NA,TRBV6-6,TGTGCCAGCAGCTCTACAGGACCCGATGGCTACACCTTC,CASSSTGPDGYTF
NA,TRBJ2-1,NA,TRBV11-2,TGTGCCAGCAGCTTAGTGGGTAGTGCCCGACGGGCCTACAATGAGCAGTTCTTC,CASSLVGSARRAYNEQFF
NA,TRBJ2-1,TRBD2,TRBV6-6,TGTGCCAGCAGGTTTAGCGGGGGAGACTACAATGAGCAGTTCTTC,CASRFSGGDYNEQFF
NA,TRBJ2-7,TRBD1,TRBV27,TGTGCCAGCAGACCATACGGACAGGAAGAAACCTACGAGCAGTACTTC,CASRPYGQEETYEQYF
NA,TRBJ1-4,NA,TRBV5-4,TGTGCCAGCAGTCGGATGGGGGGGGTAACCAATGAAAAACTGTTTTTT,CASSRMGGVTNEKLFF
few,TRBJ2-5,TRBD2,TRBV9,TGTGCCAGCAGCGTAGGGACTAGCGGGGGGATTCAGGAGACCCAGTACTTC,CASSVGTSGGIQETQYF
NA,TRBJ2-7,TRBD2,TRBV28,TGTGCCAGCCGGACTAGCGAATCCTACGAGCAGTACTTC,CASRTSESYEQYF
NA,TRBJ1-2,NA,TRBV13,TGTGCCAGCAGCTATACAGGGTTCAATGGCTACACCTTC,CASSYTGFNGYTF
NA,TRBJ2-1,TRBD2,TRBV2,TGTGCCAGCAGCAGAACGGGACTAGCGGGGGGCAGGTCCTACAATGAGCAGTTCTTC,CASSRTGLAGGRSYNEQFF
NA,TRBJ2-7,NA,TRBV5-1,TGCGCCAGCAGCTTGGTAGATAACGAGCAGTACTTC,CASSLVDNEQYF
NA,TRBJ2-3,NA,TRBV5-4,TGTGCCAGCAGCTTGAGGGCAGGGGTTATTGGCACAGATACGCAGTATTTT,CASSLRAGVIGTDTQYF
NA,TRBJ2-1,NA,TRBV9,TGTGCCAGCAGCGTAGTTAGCGGCAGCTCCTACAATGAGCAGTTCTTC,CASSVVSGSSYNEQFF
NA,TRBJ1-1,TRBD1,TRBV5-6,TGTGCCAGCAGCTTGCCAGGGGGCTTCACTGAAGCTTTCTTT,CASSLPGGFTEAFF
NA,TRBJ2-6,NA,TRBV6-1,TGTGCCAGCAGTGAAGCGCGGAGGGGCCCAGGCTCTGGGGCCAACGTCCTGACTTTC,CASSEARRGPGSGANVLTF
NA,TRBJ2-3,NA,TRBV15,TGTGCCACCAGCAGAGATATTTCGGGACTTAGCACAGATACGCAGTATTTT,CATSRDISGLSTDTQYF
NA,TRBJ1-2,TRBD1,TRBV19,TGTGCCAGTAGAACCGGGACAGGCGGCTACACCTTC,CASRTGTGGYTF
NA,TRBJ1-1,TRBD1,TRBV5-4,TGTGCCAGCAGCTCGGACAGGGGGGGAGGAGTTACTGAAGCTTTCTTT,CASSSDRGGGVTEAFF
NA,TRBJ1-1,NA,TRBV7-8,TGTGCCAGCAGCTTAGAACCCGGGGGTAACACTGAAGCTTTCTTT,CASSLEPGGNTEAFF
NA,TRBJ2-5,TRBD2,TRBV4-3,TGCGCCAGCAGCCAACTACCCCTTCGCGGGGGACCGGAGACCCAGTACTTC,CASSQLPLRGGPETQYF
NA,TRBJ1-1,NA,TRBV7-8,TGTGCCAGCAGCTTAGGCCAAAACAGGAACACTGAAGCTTTCTTT,CASSLGQNRNTEAFF
NA,TRBJ2-7,NA,TRBV6-1,TGTGCCAGCAGTGAAACCGGAGACTCCTACGAGCAGTACTTC,CASSETGDSYEQYF
few,TRBJ1-1,NA,TRBV10-3,TGTGCCATCAGTGAGAGACAGAACACTGAAGCTTTCTTT,CAISERQNTEAFF
NA,TRBJ1-6,NA,TRBV5-6,TGTGCCAGCAGCCTCCCGGGGGGGCCCAGCTCCTATAATTCACCCCTCCACTTT,CASSLPGGPSSYNSPLHF
NA,TRBJ1-2,NA,TRBV5-1,TGCGCCAGCAGCTTAGAGGGGGCTAACTATGGCTACACCTTC,CASSLEGANYGYTF
NA,TRBJ2-1,TRBD1,TRBV7-2,TGTGCCAGCAGCTTAGTCGGGACGGGGACAGACAATGAGCAGTTCTTC,CASSLVGTGTDNEQFF
NA,TRBJ2-2,TRBD1,TRBV6-1,TGTGCCAGCAGAAAACAGGGGTCCACCGGGGAGCTGTTTTTT,CASRKQGSTGELFF
NA,TRBJ2-1,TRBD2,TRBV7-9,TGTGCCAGCAGAAACCTAGCGGGAGAGTACAATGAGCAGTTCTTC,CASRNLAGEYNEQFF
once,TRBJ2-7,NA,TRBV6-6,TGTGCCAGCAGTTATGGGCGTAAGGACGAGCAGTACTTC,CASSYGRKDEQYF
NA,TRBJ2-1,TRBD2,TRBV7-8,TGTGCCAGCAGCGCCCGGACTAGCGGATTCTACAATGAGCAGTTCTTC,CASSARTSGFYNEQFF
NA,TRBJ2-7,TRBD2,TRBV18,TGTGCCAGCTCACCCACTAGCGGGGGCCCCGGGGAGCAGTACTTC,CASSPTSGGPGEQYF
few,TRBJ1-2,TRBD1,TRBV6-1,TGTGCCAGCAGTTCACAGGGGACCGATGGCTACACCTTC,CASSSQGTDGYTF
NA,TRBJ2-1,TRBD2,TRBV6-4,TGTGCCAGCAGCTCACTAGCGGGGGGGTACAATGAGCAGTTCTTC,CASSSLAGGYNEQFF